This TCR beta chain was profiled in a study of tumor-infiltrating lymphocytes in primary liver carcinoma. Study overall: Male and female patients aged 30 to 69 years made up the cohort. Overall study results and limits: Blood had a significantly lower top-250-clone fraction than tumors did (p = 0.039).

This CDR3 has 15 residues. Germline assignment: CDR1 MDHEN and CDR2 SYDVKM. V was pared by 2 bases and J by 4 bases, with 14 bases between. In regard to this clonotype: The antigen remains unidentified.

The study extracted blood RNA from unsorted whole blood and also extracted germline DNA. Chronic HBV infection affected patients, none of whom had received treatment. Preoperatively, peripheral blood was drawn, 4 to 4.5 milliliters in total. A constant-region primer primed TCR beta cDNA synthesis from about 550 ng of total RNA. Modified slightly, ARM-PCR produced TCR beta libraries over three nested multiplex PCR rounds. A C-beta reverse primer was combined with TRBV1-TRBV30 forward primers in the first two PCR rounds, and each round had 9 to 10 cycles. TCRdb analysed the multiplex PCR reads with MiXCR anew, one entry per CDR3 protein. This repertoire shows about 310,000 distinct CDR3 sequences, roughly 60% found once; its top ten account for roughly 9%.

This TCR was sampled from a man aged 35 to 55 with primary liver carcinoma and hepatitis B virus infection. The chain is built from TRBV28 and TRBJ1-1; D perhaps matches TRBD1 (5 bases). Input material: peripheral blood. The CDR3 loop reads CASSLPGGPITEAFF. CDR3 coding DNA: TGTGCCAGCAGTTTACCCGGGGGACCGATCACTGAAGCTTTCTTT.